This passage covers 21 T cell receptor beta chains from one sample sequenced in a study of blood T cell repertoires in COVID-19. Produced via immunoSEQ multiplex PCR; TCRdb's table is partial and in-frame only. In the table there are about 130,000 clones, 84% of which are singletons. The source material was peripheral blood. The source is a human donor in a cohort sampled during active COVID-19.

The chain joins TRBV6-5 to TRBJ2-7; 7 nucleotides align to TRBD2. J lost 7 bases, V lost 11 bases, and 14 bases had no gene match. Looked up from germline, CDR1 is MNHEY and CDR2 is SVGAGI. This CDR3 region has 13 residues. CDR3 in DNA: TGTGCCGCTGCAGGCGGGGGACGGAAGGAGCAGTACTTC. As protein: CAAAGGGRKEQYF.

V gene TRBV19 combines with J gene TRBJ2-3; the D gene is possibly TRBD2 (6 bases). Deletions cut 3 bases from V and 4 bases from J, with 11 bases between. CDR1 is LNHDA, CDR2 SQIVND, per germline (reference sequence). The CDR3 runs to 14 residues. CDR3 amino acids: CASSMAGQPDTQYF. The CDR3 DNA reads TGTGCCAGTAGTATGGCGGGGCAGCCAGATACGCAGTATTTT.

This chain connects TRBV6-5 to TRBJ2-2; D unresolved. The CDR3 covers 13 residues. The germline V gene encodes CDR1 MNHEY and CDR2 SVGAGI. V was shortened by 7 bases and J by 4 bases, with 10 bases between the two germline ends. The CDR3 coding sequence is TGTGCCAGCATCGGTACGGGCACCGGGGAGCTGTTTTTT. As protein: CASIGTGTGELFF.

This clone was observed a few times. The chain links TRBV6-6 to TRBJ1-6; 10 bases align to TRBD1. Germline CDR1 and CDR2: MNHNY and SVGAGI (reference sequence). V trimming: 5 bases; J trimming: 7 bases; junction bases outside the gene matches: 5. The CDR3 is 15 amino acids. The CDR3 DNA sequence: TGTGCCAGCAGTCCGCAGACAGGGGGCAATTCACCCCTCCACTTT. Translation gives CASSPQTGGNSPLHF.

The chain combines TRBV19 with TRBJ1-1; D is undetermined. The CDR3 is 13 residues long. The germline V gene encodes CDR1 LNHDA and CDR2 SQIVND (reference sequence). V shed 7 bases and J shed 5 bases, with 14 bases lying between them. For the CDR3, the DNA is TGTGCCAGTACCACTCCCCGGGGAACTGAAGCTTTCTTT. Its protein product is CASTTPRGTEAFF.

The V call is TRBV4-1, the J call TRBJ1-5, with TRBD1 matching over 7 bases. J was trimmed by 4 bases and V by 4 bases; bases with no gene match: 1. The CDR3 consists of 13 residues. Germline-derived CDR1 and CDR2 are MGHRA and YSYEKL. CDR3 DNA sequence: TGCGCCAGCAGCCCCAGGGGGAATCAGCCCCAGCATTTT. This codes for CASSPRGNQPQHF.

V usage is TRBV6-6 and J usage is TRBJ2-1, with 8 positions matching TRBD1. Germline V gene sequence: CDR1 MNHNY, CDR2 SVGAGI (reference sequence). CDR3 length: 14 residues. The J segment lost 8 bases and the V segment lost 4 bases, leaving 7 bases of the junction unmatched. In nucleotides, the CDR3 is TGTGCCAGCAGTTTTCAAGGCAGGGGGCATGAGCAGTTCTTC. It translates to CASSFQGRGHEQFF.

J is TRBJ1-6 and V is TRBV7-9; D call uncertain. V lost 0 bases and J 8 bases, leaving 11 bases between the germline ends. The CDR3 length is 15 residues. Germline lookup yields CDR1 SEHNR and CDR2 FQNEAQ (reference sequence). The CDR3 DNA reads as TGTGCCAGCAGCTTAGCGCGGACCGGGGATTCACCCCTCCACTTT. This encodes CASSLARTGDSPLHF. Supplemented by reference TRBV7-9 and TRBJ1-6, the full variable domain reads DTGVSQNPRHKITKRGQNVTFRCDPISEHNRLYWYRQTLGQGPEFLTYFQNEAQLEKSRLLSDRFSAERPKGSFSTLEIQRTEQGDSAMYLCASSLARTGDSPLHFGNGTRLTVT.

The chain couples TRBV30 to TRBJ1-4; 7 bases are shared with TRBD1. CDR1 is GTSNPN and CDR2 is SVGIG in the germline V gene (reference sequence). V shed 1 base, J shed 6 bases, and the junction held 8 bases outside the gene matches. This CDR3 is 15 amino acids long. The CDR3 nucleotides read TGTGCCTGGAGTGAACCGGGACAGAAGTATGAAAAACTGTTTTTT. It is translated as CAWSEPGQKYEKLFF.

CDR3 residues: CASSLVGQGDRNNEQFF. DNA of the CDR3: TGTGCCAGCAGCTTGGTTGGACAGGGGGATAGAAACAATGAGCAGTTCTTC. V gene TRBV5-5 combines with J gene TRBJ2-1; 10 bases match TRBD1. Germline V lookup: CDR1 SGHKS, CDR2 YYEKEE (reference sequence). This CDR3 is built from 17 residues. The junction had 8 bases not matched to a gene; V was cut back by 0 bases and J by 5 bases.

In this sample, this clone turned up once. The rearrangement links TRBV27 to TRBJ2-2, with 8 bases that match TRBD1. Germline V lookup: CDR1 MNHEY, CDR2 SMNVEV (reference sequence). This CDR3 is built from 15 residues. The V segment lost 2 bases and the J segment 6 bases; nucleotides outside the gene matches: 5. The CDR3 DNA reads TGTGCCAGCAGTTTAAGGGGACAGGCCTCCGGGGAGCTGTTTTTT. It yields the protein CASSLRGQASGELFF.

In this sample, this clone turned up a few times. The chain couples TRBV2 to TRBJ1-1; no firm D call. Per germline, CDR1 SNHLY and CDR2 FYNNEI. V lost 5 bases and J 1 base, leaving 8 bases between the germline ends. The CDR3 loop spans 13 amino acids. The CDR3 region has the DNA TGTGCCAGCAGTACTAAGCCGAACACTGAAGCTTTCTTT. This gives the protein CASSTKPNTEAFF.

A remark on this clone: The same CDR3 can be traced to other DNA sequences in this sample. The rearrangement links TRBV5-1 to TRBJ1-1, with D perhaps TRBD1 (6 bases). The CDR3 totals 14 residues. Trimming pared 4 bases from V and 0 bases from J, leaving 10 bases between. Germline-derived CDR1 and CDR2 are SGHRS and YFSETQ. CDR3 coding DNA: TGCGCCAGCAGCCTGGAGGGGGTGAACACTGAAGCTTTCTTT. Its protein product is CASSLEGVNTEAFF. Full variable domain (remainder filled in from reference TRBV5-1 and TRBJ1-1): KAGVTQTPRYLIKTRGQQVTLSCSPISGHRSVSWYQQTPGQGLQFLFEYFSETQRNKGNFPGRFSGRQFSNSRSEMNVSTLELGDSALYLCASSLEGVNTEAFFGQGTRLTVV.

DNA of the CDR3: TGCGCCAGCAGCTACTCAACCACTAGCGGGGGGGAAAGGGATACGCAGTATTTT. Translated, it gives CASSYSTTSGGERDTQYF. This chain uses TRBV5-1 with TRBJ2-3, with TRBD2 matching over 13 bases. The V segment lost 3 bases and the J segment 6 bases; nucleotides outside the gene matches: 13. Germline loops: CDR1 SGHRS, CDR2 YFSETQ. The CDR3 runs to 18 residues.

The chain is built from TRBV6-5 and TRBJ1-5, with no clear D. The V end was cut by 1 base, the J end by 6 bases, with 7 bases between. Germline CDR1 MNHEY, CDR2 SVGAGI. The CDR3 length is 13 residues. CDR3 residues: CASSYFGGQPQHF. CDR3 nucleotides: TGTGCCAGCAGTTACTTCGGTGGTCAGCCCCAGCATTTT.

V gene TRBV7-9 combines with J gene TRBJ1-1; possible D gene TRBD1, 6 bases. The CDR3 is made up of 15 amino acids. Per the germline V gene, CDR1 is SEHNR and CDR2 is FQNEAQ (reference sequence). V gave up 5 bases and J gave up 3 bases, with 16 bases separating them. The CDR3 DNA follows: TGTGCCAGCAGCGGGGGCCCCCCAAGGGACACTGAAGCTTTCTTT. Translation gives CASSGGPPRDTEAFF.

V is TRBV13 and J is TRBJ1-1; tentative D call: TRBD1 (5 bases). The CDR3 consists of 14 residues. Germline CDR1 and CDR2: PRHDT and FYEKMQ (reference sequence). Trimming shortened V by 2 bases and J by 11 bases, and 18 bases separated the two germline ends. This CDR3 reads CASSLWAEEGTAFF. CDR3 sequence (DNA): TGTGCCAGCAGCTTATGGGCAGAGGAGGGGACGGCTTTCTTT.

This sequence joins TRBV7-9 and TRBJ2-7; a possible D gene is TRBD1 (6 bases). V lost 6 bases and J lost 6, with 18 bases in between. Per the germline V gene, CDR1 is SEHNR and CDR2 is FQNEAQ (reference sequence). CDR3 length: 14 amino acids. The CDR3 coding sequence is TGTGCCAGCAGTCGTAATACAGGGATCCGCGAGCAGTACTTC. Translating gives CASSRNTGIREQYF.

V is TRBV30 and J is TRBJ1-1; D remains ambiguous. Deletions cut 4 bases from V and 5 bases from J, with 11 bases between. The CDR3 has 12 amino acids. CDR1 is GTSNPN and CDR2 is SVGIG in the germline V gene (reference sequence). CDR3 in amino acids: CAWKGGGTEAFF. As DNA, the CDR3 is TGTGCCTGGAAAGGAGGTGGAACTGAAGCTTTCTTT.

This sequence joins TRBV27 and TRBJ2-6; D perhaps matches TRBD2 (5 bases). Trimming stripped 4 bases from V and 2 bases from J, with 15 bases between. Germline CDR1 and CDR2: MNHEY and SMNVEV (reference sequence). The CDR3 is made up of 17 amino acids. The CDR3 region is CASSSYGLATGANVLTF. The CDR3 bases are TGTGCCAGCAGTTCCTATGGACTGGCGACTGGGGCCAACGTCCTGACTTTC.

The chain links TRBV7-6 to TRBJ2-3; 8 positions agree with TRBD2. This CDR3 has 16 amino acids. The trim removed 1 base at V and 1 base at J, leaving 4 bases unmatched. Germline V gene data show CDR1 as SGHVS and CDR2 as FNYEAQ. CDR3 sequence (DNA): TGTGCCAGCAGCTTAGAACCAGCGGGGGGCACAGATACGCAGTATTTT. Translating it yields CASSLEPAGGTDTQYF.